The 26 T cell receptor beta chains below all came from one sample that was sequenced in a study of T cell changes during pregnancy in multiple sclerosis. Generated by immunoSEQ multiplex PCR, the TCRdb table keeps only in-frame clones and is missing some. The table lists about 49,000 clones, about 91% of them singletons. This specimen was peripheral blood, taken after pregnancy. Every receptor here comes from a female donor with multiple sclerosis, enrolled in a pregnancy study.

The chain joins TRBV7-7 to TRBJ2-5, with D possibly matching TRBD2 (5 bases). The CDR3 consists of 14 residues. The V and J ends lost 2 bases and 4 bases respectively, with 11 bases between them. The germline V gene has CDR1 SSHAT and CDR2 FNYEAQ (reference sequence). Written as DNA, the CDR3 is TGTGCCAGCAGCTTAAACGCACTAGGAGAGACCCAGTACTTC. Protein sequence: CASSLNALGETQYF.

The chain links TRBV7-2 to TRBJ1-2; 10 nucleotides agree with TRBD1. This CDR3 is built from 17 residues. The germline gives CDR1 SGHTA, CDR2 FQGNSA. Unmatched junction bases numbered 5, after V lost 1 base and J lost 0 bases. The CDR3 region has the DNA TGTGCCAGCAGCTTAGAGGGACAGGGGATCACTAACTATGGCTACACCTTC. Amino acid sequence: CASSLEGQGITNYGYTF.

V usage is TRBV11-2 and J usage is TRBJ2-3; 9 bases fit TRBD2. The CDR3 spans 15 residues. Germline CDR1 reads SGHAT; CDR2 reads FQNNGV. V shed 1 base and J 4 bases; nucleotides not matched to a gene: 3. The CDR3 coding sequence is TGTGCCAGCAGCTTAGGGCTAGCGGGGTCAGATACGCAGTATTTT. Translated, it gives CASSLGLAGSDTQYF.

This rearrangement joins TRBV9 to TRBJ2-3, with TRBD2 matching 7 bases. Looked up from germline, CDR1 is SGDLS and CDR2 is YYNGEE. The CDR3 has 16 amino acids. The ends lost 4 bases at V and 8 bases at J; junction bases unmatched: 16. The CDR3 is CASSNTLAALVCTQYF. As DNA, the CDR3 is TGTGCCAGCAGCAACACCCTAGCGGCCCTAGTGTGTACGCAGTATTTT.

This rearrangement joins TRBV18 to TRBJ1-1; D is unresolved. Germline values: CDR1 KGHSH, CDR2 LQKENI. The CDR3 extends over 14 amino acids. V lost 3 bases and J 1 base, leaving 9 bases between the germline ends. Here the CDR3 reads CASSPSSWNTEAFF. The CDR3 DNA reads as TGTGCCAGCTCACCTTCCAGTTGGAACACTGAAGCTTTCTTT. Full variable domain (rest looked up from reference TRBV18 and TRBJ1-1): NAGVMQNPRHLVRRRGQEARLRCSPMKGHSHVYWYRQLPEEGLKFMVYLQKENIIDESGMPKERFSAEFPKEGPSILRIQQVVRGDSAAYFCASSPSSWNTEAFFGQGTRLTVV.

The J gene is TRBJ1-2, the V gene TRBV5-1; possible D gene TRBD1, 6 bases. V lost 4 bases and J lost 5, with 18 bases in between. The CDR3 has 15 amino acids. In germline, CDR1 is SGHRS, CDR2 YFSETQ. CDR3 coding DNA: TGCGCCAGCAGCCAGTTTCCAGGGGTTTATTATGGCTACACCTTC. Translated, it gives CASSQFPGVYYGYTF.

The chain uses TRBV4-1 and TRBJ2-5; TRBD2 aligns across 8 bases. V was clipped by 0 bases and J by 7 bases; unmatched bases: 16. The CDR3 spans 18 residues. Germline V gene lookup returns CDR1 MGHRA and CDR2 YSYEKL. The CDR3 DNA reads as TGCGCCAGCAGCCAAGATCCGCCCATAGCGGGGACCTTTGGGACCCAGTACTTC. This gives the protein CASSQDPPIAGTFGTQYF.

CDR3 protein: CASSGRDRGPLNDYEQYF. CDR3 in DNA: TGTGCCAGCAGCGGCCGGGACAGGGGCCCACTAAACGACTACGAGCAGTACTTC. The J gene is TRBJ2-7, the V gene TRBV5-4, with TRBD1 matching over 10 bases. The CDR3 sequence is 18 residues long. Germline trimming cut 4 bases from V and 3 bases from J; bases unmatched to any gene: 16. Germline lookup yields CDR1 SGHNT and CDR2 YYREEE (reference sequence).

CDR3 coding DNA: TGTGCCAGCAGTCAACAGGGATCTGGGGCCAACGTCCTGACTTTC. It codes for CASSQQGSGANVLTF. V gene TRBV2 combines with J gene TRBJ2-6, with D possibly being TRBD1 (6 bases). CDR3 length: 15 residues. Trimming removed 5 bases from V and 1 base from J, with 9 bases in between. Germline CDR1 is SNHLY and CDR2 is FYNNEI. The entire variable domain, with the rest obtained from reference TRBV2 and TRBJ2-6, is as follows: EPEVTQTPSHQVTQMGQEVILRCVPISNHLYFYWYRQILGQKVEFLVSFYNNEISEKSEIFDDQFSVERPDGSNFTLKIRSTKLEDSAMYFCASSQQGSGANVLTFGAGSRLTVL.

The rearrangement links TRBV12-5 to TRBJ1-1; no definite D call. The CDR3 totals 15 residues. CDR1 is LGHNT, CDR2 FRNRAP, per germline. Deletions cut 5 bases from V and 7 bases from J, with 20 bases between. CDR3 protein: CASGPYPRGSGEAFF. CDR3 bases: TGTGCTAGTGGTCCCTACCCCCGGGGATCAGGTGAAGCTTTCTTT. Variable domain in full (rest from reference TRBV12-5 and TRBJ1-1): DARVTQTPRHKVTEMGQEVTMRCQPILGHNTVFWYRQTMMQGLELLAYFRNRAPLDDSGMPKDRFSAEMPDATLATLKIQPSEPRDSAVYFCASGPYPRGSGEAFFGQGTRLTVV.

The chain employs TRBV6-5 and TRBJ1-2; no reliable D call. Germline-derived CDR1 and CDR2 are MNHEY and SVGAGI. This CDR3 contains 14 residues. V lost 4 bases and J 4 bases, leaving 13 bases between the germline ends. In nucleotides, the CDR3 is TGTGCCAGCAGTTTAACGAGTCTAGCCTATGGCTACACCTTC. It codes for CASSLTSLAYGYTF.

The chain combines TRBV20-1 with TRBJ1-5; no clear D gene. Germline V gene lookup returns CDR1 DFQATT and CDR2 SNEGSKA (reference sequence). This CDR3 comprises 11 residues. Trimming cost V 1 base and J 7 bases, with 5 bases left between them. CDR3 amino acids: CSARGGQPQHF. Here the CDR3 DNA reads TGCAGTGCTAGAGGAGGACAGCCCCAGCATTTT.

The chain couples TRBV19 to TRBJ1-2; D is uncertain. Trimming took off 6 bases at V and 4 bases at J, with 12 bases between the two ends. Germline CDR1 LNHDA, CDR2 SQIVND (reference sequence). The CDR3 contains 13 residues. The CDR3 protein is CASSLEVAYGYTF. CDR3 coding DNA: TGTGCCAGTAGCCTGGAGGTTGCCTATGGCTACACCTTC.

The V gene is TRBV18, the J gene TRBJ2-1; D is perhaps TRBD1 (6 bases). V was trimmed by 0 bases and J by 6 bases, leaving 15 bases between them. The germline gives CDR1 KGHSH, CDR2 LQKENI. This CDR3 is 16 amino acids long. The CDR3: CASSPPDRQGANEQFF. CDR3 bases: TGTGCCAGCTCACCACCCGACAGGCAGGGCGCCAATGAGCAGTTCTTC.

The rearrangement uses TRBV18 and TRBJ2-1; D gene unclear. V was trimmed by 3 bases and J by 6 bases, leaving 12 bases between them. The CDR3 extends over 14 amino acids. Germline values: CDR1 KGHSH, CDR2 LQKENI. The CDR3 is CASSPLGSTNEQFF. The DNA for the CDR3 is TGTGCCAGCTCACCGCTTGGTAGTACCAATGAGCAGTTCTTC.

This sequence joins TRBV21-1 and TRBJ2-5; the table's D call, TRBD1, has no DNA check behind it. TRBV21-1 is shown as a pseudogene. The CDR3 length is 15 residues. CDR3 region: CASSFRDRGRETQYF. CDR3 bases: TGTGCCAGCAGCTTCCGGGACAGGGGGCGAGAGACCCAGTACTTC.

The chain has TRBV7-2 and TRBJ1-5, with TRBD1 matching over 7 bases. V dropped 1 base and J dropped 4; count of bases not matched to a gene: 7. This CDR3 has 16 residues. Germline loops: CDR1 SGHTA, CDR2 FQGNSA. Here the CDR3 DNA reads TGTGCCAGCAGCTTAGGCGGGACAGCGATGAATCAGCCCCAGCATTTT. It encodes CASSLGGTAMNQPQHF.

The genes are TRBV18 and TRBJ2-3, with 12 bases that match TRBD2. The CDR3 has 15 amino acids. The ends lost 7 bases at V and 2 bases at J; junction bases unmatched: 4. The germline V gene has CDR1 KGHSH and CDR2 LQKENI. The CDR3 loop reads CASFTSGGTTDTQYF. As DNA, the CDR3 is TGTGCCAGCTTTACTAGCGGGGGGACCACAGATACGCAGTATTTT.

The CDR3 DNA is TGTGCCAGCAGCGTAGTTAGGGGCCCGAACACCGGGGAGCTGTTTTTT. This gives the protein CASSVVRGPNTGELFF. The V gene is TRBV9, the J gene TRBJ2-2, with a tentative D call TRBD1 (5 bases). This CDR3 is built from 16 residues. V lost 0 bases to trimming and J lost 0 bases, with 9 bases between them. Germline CDR1 and CDR2: SGDLS and YYNGEE. Combining the CDR3 with reference TRBV9 and TRBJ2-2 gives the whole variable domain DSGVTQTPKHLITATGQRVTLRCSPRSGDLSVYWYQQSLDQGLQFLIQYYNGEERAKGNILERFSAQQFPDLHSELNLSSLELGDSALYFCASSVVRGPNTGELFFGEGSRLTVL.

The CDR3 spells CASSLFVRGIDYEQYF. The CDR3 region has the DNA TGCGCCAGCAGCTTGTTTGTAAGGGGTATAGACTACGAGCAGTACTTC. The rearrangement links TRBV5-1 to TRBJ2-7; the D gene is possibly TRBD1 (5 bases). CDR3 length equals 16 residues. V was pared by 1 base and J by 3 bases, with 17 bases between. Germline V gene sequence: CDR1 SGHRS, CDR2 YFSETQ.

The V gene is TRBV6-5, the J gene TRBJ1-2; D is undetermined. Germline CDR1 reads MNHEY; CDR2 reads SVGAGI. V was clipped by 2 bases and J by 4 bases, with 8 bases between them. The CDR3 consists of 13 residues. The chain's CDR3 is CASSYGRAYGYTF. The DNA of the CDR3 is TGTGCCAGCAGTTACGGGAGAGCCTATGGCTACACCTTC.

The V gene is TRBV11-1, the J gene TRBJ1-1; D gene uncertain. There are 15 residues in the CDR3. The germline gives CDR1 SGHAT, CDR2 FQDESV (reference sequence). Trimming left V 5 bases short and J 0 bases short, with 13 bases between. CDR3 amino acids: CASSLLDTVNTEAFF. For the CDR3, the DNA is TGTGCCAGCAGCCTCCTCGACACGGTGAACACTGAAGCTTTCTTT.

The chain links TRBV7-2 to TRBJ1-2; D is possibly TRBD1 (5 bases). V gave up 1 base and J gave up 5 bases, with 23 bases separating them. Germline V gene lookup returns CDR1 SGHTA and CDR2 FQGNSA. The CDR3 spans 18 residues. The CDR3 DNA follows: TGTGCCAGCAGCTTAGGGGGCAGGTCCCGGCACTCCAATTATGGCTACACCTTC. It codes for CASSLGGRSRHSNYGYTF. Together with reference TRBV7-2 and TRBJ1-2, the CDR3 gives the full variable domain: GAGVSQSPSNKVTEKGKDVELRCDPISGHTALYWYRQSLGQGLEFLIYFQGNSAPDKSGLPSDRFSAERTGGSVSTLTIQRTQQEDSAVYLCASSLGGRSRHSNYGYTFGSGTRLTVV.

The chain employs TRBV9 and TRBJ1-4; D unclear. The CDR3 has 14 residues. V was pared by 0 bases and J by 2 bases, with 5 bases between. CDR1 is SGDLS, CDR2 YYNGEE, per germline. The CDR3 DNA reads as TGTGCCAGCAGCGTAGACAGCACTAATGAAAAACTGTTTTTT. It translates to CASSVDSTNEKLFF.

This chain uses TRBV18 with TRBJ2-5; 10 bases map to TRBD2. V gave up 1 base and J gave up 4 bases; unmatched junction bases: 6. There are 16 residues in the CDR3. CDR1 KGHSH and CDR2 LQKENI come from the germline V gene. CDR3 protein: CASSPRELAGLETQYF. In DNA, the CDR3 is TGTGCCAGCTCACCACGGGAACTAGCGGGGTTAGAGACCCAGTACTTC. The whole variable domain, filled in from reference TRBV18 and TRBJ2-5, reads NAGVMQNPRHLVRRRGQEARLRCSPMKGHSHVYWYRQLPEEGLKFMVYLQKENIIDESGMPKERFSAEFPKEGPSILRIQQVVRGDSAAYFCASSPRELAGLETQYFGPGTRLLVL.

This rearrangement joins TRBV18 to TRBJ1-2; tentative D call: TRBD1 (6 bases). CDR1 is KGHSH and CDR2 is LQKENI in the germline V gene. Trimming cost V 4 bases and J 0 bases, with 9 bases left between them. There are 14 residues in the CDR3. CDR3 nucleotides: TGTGCCAGCTCACAGGGACAAGCTAACTATGGCTACACCTTC. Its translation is CASSQGQANYGYTF.